These 10 T cell receptor beta chains originate from one sample sequenced in a study of T cells after yellow fever vaccination. TCRdb reprocessed the 5' RACE reads via MiXCR and lists one record per CDR3 protein. Found here are 600,000 to 750,000 distinct CDR3 sequences, 9% to 15% of them singletons; the top ten hold around 14%. This specimen was PBMCs, taken on the day of the yellow fever booster vaccination. Receptors originate from a man aged 25 to 40 who received the YFV17D yellow fever vaccine.

The table lists this clonotype with a few counts. V gene TRBV6-1 combines with J gene TRBJ2-7; 9 bases map to TRBD1. The length of the CDR3 is 14 residues. The germline gives CDR1 MNHNS, CDR2 SASEGT. Unmatched junction bases numbered 9, after V lost 5 bases and J lost 7 bases. For the CDR3, the DNA is TGTGCCAGCAGTCCGAAGGGGGACAGGGTTGAGCAGTACTTC. It specifies CASSPKGDRVEQYF.

Notes on this clonotype: One base away lies a much larger clone, so this may be a sequencing read error. This chain links TRBV29-1 with TRBJ2-3; 13 bases align to TRBD2. The CDR3 loop spans 16 amino acids. Germline CDR1 and CDR2: SQVTM and ANQGSEA. CDR3 nucleotides: TGCCGCGTTGACCAACTAGCGGGAGGGCCTTCAGATACGCAGTATTTT. Amino acid sequence: CRVDQLAGGPSDTQYF.

This clonotype has only a few counts. The chain joins TRBV7-2 to TRBJ1-2, with 7 positions matching TRBD1. Trimming took 6 bases from V and 7 from J; bases not matched to a gene: 14. Germline lookup yields CDR1 SGHTA and CDR2 FQGNSA. The length of the CDR3 is 15 residues. Here the CDR3 reads CASRPAGTDLSGYTF. DNA of the CDR3: TGTGCCAGCAGGCCTGCCGGGACAGATCTCTCTGGCTACACCTTC.

The chain recombines TRBV5-6 with TRBJ2-2; 10 bases align to TRBD2. Germline lookup yields CDR1 SGHDT and CDR2 YYEEEE. The V gene end was trimmed by 1 base and the J gene end by 3 bases; junction bases not matched to a gene: 9. The length of the CDR3 is 18 residues. CDR3 nucleotides: TGTGCCAGCAGCTTGTCTCCTAGCGGGAGCGGGTACACCGGGGAGCTGTTTTTT. Translated: CASSLSPSGSGYTGELFF.

The chain has TRBV7-3 and TRBJ2-7; 7 bases are shared with TRBD1. Germline CDR1 and CDR2: SGHTA and FQGTGA. The CDR3 spans 16 residues. Trimming cost V 0 bases and J 0 bases; bases outside gene matches: 5. The CDR3, as DNA: TGTGCCAGCAGCTTAACCCCGACAGGGAGCTCCTACGAGCAGTACTTC. It yields the protein CASSLTPTGSSYEQYF.

V gene TRBV20-1 combines with J gene TRBJ2-1; 10 bases agree with TRBD1. The J segment lost 5 bases and the V segment lost 3 bases, leaving 13 bases of the junction unmatched. This CDR3 is 17 amino acids long. Germline loops: CDR1 DFQATT, CDR2 SNEGSKA (reference sequence). The CDR3 region is CSARGPVGTGENNEQFF. CDR3 sequence (DNA): TGCAGTGCTAGGGGCCCGGTCGGGACAGGGGAAAACAATGAGCAGTTCTTC.

This clonotype was seen a handful of times. The CDR3 here is CASSLSGQGYNEQFF. CDR3 DNA: TGTGCCAGCAGCTTAAGTGGGCAGGGCTACAATGAGCAGTTCTTC. The J gene is TRBJ2-1, the V gene TRBV7-8; D is perhaps TRBD1 (5 bases). This CDR3 comprises 15 residues. Germline V CDR1 and CDR2: SGHVS, FQNEAQ. V lost 2 bases to trimming and J lost 3 bases, with 11 bases between them. Drawing the rest from reference TRBV7-8 and TRBJ2-1, the complete variable domain is GAGVSQSPRYKVAKRGQDVALRCDPISGHVSLFWYQQALGQGPEFLTYFQNEAQLDKSGLPSDRFFAERPEGSVSTLKIQRTQQEDSAVYLCASSLSGQGYNEQFFGPGTRLTVL.

There are a few counts of this clonotype. V and J are TRBV9 and TRBJ2-4, with 7 positions matching TRBD2. This CDR3 has 17 residues. After removal of 0 bases from V and 0 bases from J, the junction contained 6 bases not matched to a gene. The germline gives CDR1 SGDLS, CDR2 YYNGEE. The CDR3 coding sequence is TGTGCCAGCAGCGTAGGGGACGGGAGGCTAGCCAAAAACATTCAGTACTTC. This encodes CASSVGDGRLAKNIQYF. The full variable domain, completed using reference TRBV9 and TRBJ2-4, is DSGVTQTPKHLITATGQRVTLRCSPRSGDLSVYWYQQSLDQGLQFLIQYYNGEERAKGNILERFSAQQFPDLHSELNLSSLELGDSALYFCASSVGDGRLAKNIQYFGAGTRLSVL.

CDR3 DNA: TGTGCCACCAGTGGGACAGGGCCTTACAATGAGCAGTTCTTC. Its translation: CATSGTGPYNEQFF. J is TRBJ2-1 and V is TRBV24-1, with 8 nucleotides matching TRBD1. V gave up 5 bases and J gave up 4 bases; unmatched junction bases: 3. CDR3 length: 14 amino acids. CDR1 KGHDR and CDR2 SFDVKD come from the germline V gene.

This clonotype appeared a few times. The chain uses TRBV27 and TRBJ1-6; D is uncertain. V lost 3 bases and J lost 10, with 7 bases in between. The CDR3 totals 12 residues. Germline V gene sequence: CDR1 MNHEY, CDR2 SMNVEV (reference sequence). The CDR3 coding sequence is TGTGCCAGCAGTTTTTTGGCGTCACCCCTCCACTTT. It is translated as CASSFLASPLHF.